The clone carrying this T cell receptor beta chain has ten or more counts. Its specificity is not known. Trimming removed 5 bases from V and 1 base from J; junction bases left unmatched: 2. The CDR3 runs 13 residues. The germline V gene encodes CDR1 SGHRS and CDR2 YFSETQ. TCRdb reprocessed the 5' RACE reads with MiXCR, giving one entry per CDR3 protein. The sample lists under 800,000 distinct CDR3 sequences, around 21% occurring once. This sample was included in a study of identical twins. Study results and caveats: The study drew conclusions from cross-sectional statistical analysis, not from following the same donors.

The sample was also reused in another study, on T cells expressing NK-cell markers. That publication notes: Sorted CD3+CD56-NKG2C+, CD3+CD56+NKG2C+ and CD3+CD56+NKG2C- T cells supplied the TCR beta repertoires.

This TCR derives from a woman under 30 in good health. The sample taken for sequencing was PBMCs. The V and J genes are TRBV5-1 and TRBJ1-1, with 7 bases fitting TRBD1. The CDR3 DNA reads TGCGCCAGCAGGGGACAGACGAACACTGAAGCTTTCTTT. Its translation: CASRGQTNTEAFF.